This T cell receptor (beta chain) was obtained from a study of T-cell memory formation after mild COVID-19. Employing constant-segment primers, 5'RACE generated TCR alpha and TCR beta cDNA libraries bearing sample barcodes and UMIs. TCRdb used MiXCR to reprocess the 5' RACE reads, holding one entry per CDR3 protein. In the table there are approximately 300,000 distinct CDR3 sequences, roughly 15% of which are singletons. V lost 4 bases to trimming and J lost 4 bases, with 9 bases between them. The CDR3 has 13 amino acids. Germline loops: CDR1 SGHRS, CDR2 YFSETQ. The receptor's source is a young man who had mild COVID-19 (a few samples of this study predate the infection). Cell type and time point are not known. Input material: PBMCs or a T cell subset sorted from them (not recorded which). The chain employs TRBV5-1 and TRBJ2-1; D unresolved. The CDR3 sequence is CASSPPNYNEQFF. The CDR3 DNA is TGCGCCAGCAGCCCCCCGAATTACAATGAGCAGTTCTTC.